This TCR beta chain was sequenced during a study of blood T cell repertoires in COVID-19. Study background: The origin of the acute and convalescent COVID-19 samples was the United States, Italy and Spain.

Profiling relied on immunoSEQ multiplex PCR, and the TCRdb table lists in-frame clones only, not all of them. The sample lists 200,000 to 250,000 clones, 83% occurring once. V lost 4 bases and J 8 bases, leaving 8 bases between the germline ends. The V gene's germline CDR1 is LNHDA and CDR2 SQIVND (reference sequence). This CDR3 region has 12 residues. Patients at the Seattle site were enrolled during active infection and followed longitudinally. Sequencing was done on a sample of peripheral blood. V usage is TRBV19 and J usage is TRBJ1-4; D is unresolved. This clonotype was obtained from a woman aged 25 to 39 with COVID-19, enrolled during active disease. CDR3 loop: CASSNREEKLFF. In nucleotides, the CDR3 is TGTGCCAGTAGTAACCGGGAGGAAAAACTGTTTTTT.